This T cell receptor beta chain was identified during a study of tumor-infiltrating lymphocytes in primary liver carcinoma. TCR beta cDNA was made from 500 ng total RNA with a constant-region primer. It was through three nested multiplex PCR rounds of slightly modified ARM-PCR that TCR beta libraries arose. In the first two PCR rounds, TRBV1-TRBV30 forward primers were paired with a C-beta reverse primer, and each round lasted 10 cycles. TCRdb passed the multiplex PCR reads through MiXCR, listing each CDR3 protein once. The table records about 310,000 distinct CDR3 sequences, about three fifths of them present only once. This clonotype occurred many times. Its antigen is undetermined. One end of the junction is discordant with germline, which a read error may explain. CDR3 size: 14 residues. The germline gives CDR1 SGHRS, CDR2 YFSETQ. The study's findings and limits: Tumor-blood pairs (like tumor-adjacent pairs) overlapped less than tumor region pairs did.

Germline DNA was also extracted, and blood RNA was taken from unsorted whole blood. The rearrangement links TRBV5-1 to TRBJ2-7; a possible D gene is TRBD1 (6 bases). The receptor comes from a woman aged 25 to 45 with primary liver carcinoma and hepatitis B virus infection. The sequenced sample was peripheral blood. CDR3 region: CASSLDRGSYEQYF. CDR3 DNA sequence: TGTGCCAGCAGCTTGGACAGAGGGTCTTACGAGCAGTACTTC.